This is a list of T cell receptor beta chains from one sample in a study of shared clonotypes between healthy human individuals. Some clones are missing from TCRdb's copy, which holds only in-frame ones; the method was immunoSEQ multiplex PCR. Among about 1 million clones listed, 70% to 80% were seen once. Sample: memory CD4+ T cells sorted from blood. These receptors were collected from a young man in good health. Both conserved end residues are part of each CDR3. D genes are given only for firm matches. Clone size is shown for a subset of rows, as once, few, many or a class of expanded clone.

j_call | v_call | clone_size | d_call | cdr3_aa | cdr3_nt
TRBJ1-1 | TRBV10-3 | . | . | CAISESKQGTEAFF | TGTGCCATCAGTGAGTCGAAACAGGGCACTGAAGCTTTCTTT
TRBJ1-1 | TRBV4-1 | . | TRBD1 | CASSQDDRQGELAFF | TGCGCCAGCAGCCAAGATGATAGACAGGGGGAATTGGCTTTCTTT
TRBJ1-2 | TRBV5-6 | . | TRBD1 | CASSLGEPGGVSNYGYTF | TGTGCCAGCAGCTTGGGGGAGCCAGGGGGCGTTTCTAACTATGGCTACACCTTC
TRBJ2-2 | TRBV27 | . | . | CASSPQGQGGELFF | TGTGCCAGCAGTCCGCAGGGGCAGGGCGGGGAGCTGTTTTTT
TRBJ1-3 | TRBV4-1 | . | . | CASSQPWKGNGNTIYF | TGCGCCAGCAGCCAACCCTGGAAGGGGAATGGAAACACCATATATTTT
TRBJ1-4 | TRBV5-4 | . | . | CASSLGGAAKNEKLFF | TGTGCCAGCAGCCTAGGCGGGGCAGCGAAGAATGAAAAACTGTTTTTT
TRBJ2-7 | TRBV5-1 | few | TRBD1 | CASSVDRAYEQYF | TGCGCCAGCAGCGTGGACAGGGCCTACGAGCAGTACTTC
TRBJ1-5 | TRBV30 | few | TRBD1 | CAWSYGQGTNQPQHF | TGTGCCTGGAGCTATGGACAGGGGACCAATCAGCCCCAGCATTTT
TRBJ2-7 | TRBV10-3 | . | . | CAISESGYEQYF | TGTGCCATCAGTGAATCAGGTTACGAGCAGTACTTC
TRBJ2-7 | TRBV2 | . | . | CASSESRFGEQYF | TGTGCCAGCAGTGAATCCCGATTTGGTGAGCAGTACTTC
TRBJ2-3 | TRBV12-5 | . | TRBD2 | CASLIPCGGAVGTQYF | TGTGCTAGTTTAATCCCCTGCGGGGGGGCGGTGGGTACGCAGTATTTT
TRBJ1-2 | TRBV4-1 | . | TRBD1 | CASSQAGGWDRNGYTF | TGCGCCAGCAGCCAAGCAGGGGGATGGGATCGTAATGGCTACACCTTC
TRBJ2-7 | TRBV5-6 | . | . | CASSPRWGSDYEQYF | TGTGCCAGCAGCCCTAGGTGGGGAAGCGATTACGAGCAGTACTTC
TRBJ2-5 | TRBV6-5 | . | TRBD2 | CASSRAGGWVWYF | TGTGCCAGCAGTAGAGCGGGGGGCTGGGTTTGGTACTTC
TRBJ1-3 | TRBV4-2 | few | . | CASSRRGDSGNTIYF | TGTGCCAGCAGCCGACGGGGAGACTCTGGAAACACCATATATTTT
TRBJ2-1 | TRBV6-1 | . | TRBD1 | CASREWGQFYNEQFF | TGTGCCAGCAGGGAATGGGGACAGTTCTACAATGAGCAGTTCTTC
TRBJ1-2 | TRBV4-1 | . | . | CASSHQLRQKGYTF | TGCGCCAGCTCCCACCAACTCCGGCAGAAGGGCTACACCTTC
TRBJ1-4 | TRBV5-1 | . | TRBD1 | CASSAGQGAKFWGYEKLFF | TGCGCCAGCAGCGCGGGACAGGGGGCCAAATTTTGGGGATATGAAAAACTGTTTTTT
TRBJ2-6 | TRBV5-1 | . | TRBD1 | CASSSGTGGGGANVLTF | TGCGCCAGCAGCTCCGGGACAGGGGGTGGTGGGGCCAACGTCCTGACTTTC
TRBJ1-3 | TRBV5-1 | . | TRBD1 | CASSAGTGGNTIYF | TGCGCCAGCAGCGCCGGGACAGGCGGAAACACCATATATTTT
TRBJ2-3 | TRBV14 | few | TRBD2 | CASSPTLGGRVSDTQYF | TGTGCCAGCAGCCCAACCCTAGGCGGGAGGGTTTCGGATACGCAGTATTTT
TRBJ1-1 | TRBV19 | . | . | CASASDSLKAEAFF | TGTGCCAGCGCATCGGACAGTTTGAAGGCTGAAGCTTTCTTT
TRBJ1-6 | TRBV6-5 | . | . | CASSYGNNSPLHF | TGTGCCAGCAGTTACGGCAATAATTCACCCCTCCACTTT
TRBJ2-3 | TRBV2 | once | TRBD2 | CASRERGGRGTDTQYF | TGTGCCAGCAGGGAGCGGGGGGGCCGGGGCACAGATACGCAGTATTTT
TRBJ1-1 | TRBV11-2 | . | TRBD1 | CASSSTTGDTEAFF | TGTGCCAGCAGCTCTACGACAGGGGACACTGAAGCTTTCTTT
TRBJ2-2 | TRBV19 | . | TRBD1 | CASSRTGDTGELFF | TGTGCCAGTAGTCGAACAGGGGACACCGGGGAGCTGTTTTTT
TRBJ2-1 | TRBV27 | few | . | CASTFLGRTSYNEQFF | TGTGCCAGCACCTTTCTCGGGCGGACCTCCTACAATGAGCAGTTCTTC
TRBJ2-3 | TRBV5-1 | . | TRBD2 | CASSMGGTTDTQYF | TGCGCCAGCAGCATGGGGGGGACCACAGATACGCAGTATTTT
TRBJ2-2 | TRBV5-1 | . | . | CASSLQGEGTGELFF | TGCGCCAGCAGCCTACAGGGGGAGGGGACCGGGGAGCTGTTTTTT
TRBJ2-5 | TRBV5-1 | . | TRBD1 | CASSHGTVQETQYF | TGCGCCAGCAGCCATGGGACAGTCCAAGAGACCCAGTACTTC
TRBJ2-2 | TRBV18 | . | TRBD1 | CASSPPGTGGYTGELFF | TGTGCCAGCTCACCACCTGGAACAGGGGGCTACACCGGGGAGCTGTTTTTT
TRBJ2-7 | TRBV20-1 | . | . | CSAYAPYEQYF | TGCAGTGCTTACGCTCCCTACGAGCAGTACTTC
TRBJ2-2 | TRBV5-1 | . | TRBD2 | CASSLELAGNTGELFF | TGCGCCAGCAGCTTGGAACTAGCGGGAAACACCGGGGAGCTGTTTTTT
TRBJ1-1 | TRBV18 | . | TRBD1 | CASSRAGGKNTEAFF | TGTGCCAGCTCACGGGCAGGGGGTAAGAACACTGAAGCTTTCTTT
TRBJ1-4 | TRBV28 | . | TRBD1 | CASTSQGADEKLFF | TGTGCCAGCACCTCACAGGGGGCAGATGAAAAACTGTTTTTT
TRBJ2-5 | TRBV18 | . | TRBD1 | CASSSRTGLETQYF | TGTGCCAGCTCATCCCGGACAGGGCTAGAGACCCAGTACTTC
TRBJ2-1 | TRBV11-3 | . | . | CASSEGPSYNEQFF | TGTGCCAGTTCGGAGGGCCCTTCCTACAATGAGCAGTTCTTC
TRBJ1-2 | TRBV12-2 | . | . | CASRLAPVFYGYTF | TGTGCAAGTCGCTTAGCCCCAGTATTCTATGGCTACACCTTC
TRBJ2-3 | TRBV5-4 | . | . | CASNLDRTDTQYF | TGTGCCAGCAACCTCGATCGGACAGATACGCAGTATTTT
TRBJ2-6 | TRBV5-5 | once | . | CASSFSSSGANVLTF | TGTGCCAGCAGCTTCTCCTCCTCTGGGGCCAACGTCCTGACTTTC
TRBJ1-4 | TRBV10-3 | . | . | CATRQDGGEKLFF | TGTGCCACCAGACAGGACGGAGGTGAAAAACTGTTTTTT
TRBJ1-5 | TRBV28 | . | TRBD1 | CASRSGTGSNQPQHF | TGTGCCAGCAGGTCCGGGACAGGGAGCAATCAGCCCCAGCATTTT
TRBJ2-7 | TRBV18 | once | TRBD1 | CASSPGQGLNEQYF | TGTGCCAGCTCACCCGGACAGGGCCTCAACGAGCAGTACTTC
TRBJ2-7 | TRBV7-9 | . | . | CASSLDLGARIYEQYF | TGTGCCAGCAGCTTAGATCTGGGGGCACGGATCTACGAGCAGTACTTC
TRBJ2-5 | TRBV7-6 | few | TRBD2 | CASSFGLAGGYQETQYF | TGTGCCAGCAGCTTTGGACTAGCGGGAGGGTACCAAGAGACCCAGTACTTC